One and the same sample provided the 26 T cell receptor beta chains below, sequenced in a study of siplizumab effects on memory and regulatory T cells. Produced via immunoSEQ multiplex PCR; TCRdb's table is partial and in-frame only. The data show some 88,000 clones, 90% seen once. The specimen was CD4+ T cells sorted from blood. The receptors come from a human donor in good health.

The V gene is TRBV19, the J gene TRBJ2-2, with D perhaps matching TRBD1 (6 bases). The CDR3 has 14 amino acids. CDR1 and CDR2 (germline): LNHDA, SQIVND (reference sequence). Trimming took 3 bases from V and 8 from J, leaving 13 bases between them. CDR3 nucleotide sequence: TGTGCCAGTAGTATTACGCAGGGGAGTGGGGAGCTGTTTTTT. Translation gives CASSITQGSGELFF.

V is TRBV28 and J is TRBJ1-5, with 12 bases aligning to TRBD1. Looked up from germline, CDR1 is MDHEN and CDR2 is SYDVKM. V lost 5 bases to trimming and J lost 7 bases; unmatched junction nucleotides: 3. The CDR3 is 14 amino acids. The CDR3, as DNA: TGTGCCAGCAGTCTGGGACAGGGGGCCCAGCCCCAGCATTTT. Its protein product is CASSLGQGAQPQHF.

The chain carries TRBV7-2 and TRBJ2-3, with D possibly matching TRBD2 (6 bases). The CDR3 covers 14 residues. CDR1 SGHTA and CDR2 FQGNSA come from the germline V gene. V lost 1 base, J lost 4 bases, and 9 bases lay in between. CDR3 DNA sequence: TGTGCCAGCAGCTTAGTCGGGAGTGCAGATACGCAGTATTTT. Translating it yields CASSLVGSADTQYF.

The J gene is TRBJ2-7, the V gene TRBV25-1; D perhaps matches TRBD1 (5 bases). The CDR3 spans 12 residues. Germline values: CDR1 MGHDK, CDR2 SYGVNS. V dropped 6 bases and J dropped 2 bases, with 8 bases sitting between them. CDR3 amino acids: CASRQGTYEQYF. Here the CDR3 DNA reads TGTGCCAGCAGGCAGGGAACCTACGAGCAGTACTTC.

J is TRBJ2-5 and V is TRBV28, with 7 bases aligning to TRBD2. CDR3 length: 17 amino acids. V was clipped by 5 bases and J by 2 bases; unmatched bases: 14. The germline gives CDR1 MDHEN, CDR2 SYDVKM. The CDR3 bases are TGTGCCAGCAGTCCTATGAGAGGGGCGGGGGATCAAGAGACCCAGTACTTC. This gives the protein CASSPMRGAGDQETQYF.

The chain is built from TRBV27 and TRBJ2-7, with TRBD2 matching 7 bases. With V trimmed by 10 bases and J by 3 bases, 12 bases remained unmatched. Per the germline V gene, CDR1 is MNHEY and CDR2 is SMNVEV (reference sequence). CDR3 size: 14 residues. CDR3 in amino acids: CAKTPTAGNYEQYF. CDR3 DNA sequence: TGTGCCAAGACCCCCACAGCGGGGAACTACGAGCAGTACTTC.

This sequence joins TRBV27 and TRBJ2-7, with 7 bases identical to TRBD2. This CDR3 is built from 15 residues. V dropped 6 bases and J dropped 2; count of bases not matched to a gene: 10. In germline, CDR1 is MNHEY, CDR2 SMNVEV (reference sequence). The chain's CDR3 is CASSSTSLLTYEQYF. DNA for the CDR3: TGTGCCAGCAGCTCGACTAGCCTGCTGACCTACGAGCAGTACTTC.

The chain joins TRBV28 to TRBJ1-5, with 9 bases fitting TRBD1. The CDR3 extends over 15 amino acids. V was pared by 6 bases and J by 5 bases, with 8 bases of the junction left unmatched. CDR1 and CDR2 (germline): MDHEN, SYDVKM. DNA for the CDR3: TGTGCCAGCAGAAACAGGGGGCTGGAGCATCAGCCCCAGCATTTT. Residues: CASRNRGLEHQPQHF.

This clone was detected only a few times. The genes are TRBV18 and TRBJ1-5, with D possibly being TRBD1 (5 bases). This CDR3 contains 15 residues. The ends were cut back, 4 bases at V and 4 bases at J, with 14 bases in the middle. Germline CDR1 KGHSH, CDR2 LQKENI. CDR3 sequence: CASSLQGRSNQPQHF. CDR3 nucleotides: TGTGCCAGCTCACTCCAGGGTAGGTCGAATCAGCCCCAGCATTTT. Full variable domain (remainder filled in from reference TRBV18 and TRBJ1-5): NAGVMQNPRHLVRRRGQEARLRCSPMKGHSHVYWYRQLPEEGLKFMVYLQKENIIDESGMPKERFSAEFPKEGPSILRIQQVVRGDSAAYFCASSLQGRSNQPQHFGDGTRLSIL.

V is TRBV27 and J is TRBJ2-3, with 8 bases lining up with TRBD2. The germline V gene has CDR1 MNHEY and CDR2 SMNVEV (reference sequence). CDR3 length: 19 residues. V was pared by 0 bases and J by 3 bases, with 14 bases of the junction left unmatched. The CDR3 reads CASSLSMGAGTRQTDTQYF. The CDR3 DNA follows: TGTGCCAGCAGTTTATCGATGGGAGCCGGGACTAGGCAGACAGATACGCAGTATTTT.

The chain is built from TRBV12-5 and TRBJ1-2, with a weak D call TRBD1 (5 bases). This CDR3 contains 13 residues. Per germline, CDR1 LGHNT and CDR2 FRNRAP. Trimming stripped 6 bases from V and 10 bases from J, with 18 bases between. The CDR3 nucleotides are TGTGCTAGTGGCTCGGGACGGGACTCTGACTACACCTTC. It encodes CASGSGRDSDYTF.

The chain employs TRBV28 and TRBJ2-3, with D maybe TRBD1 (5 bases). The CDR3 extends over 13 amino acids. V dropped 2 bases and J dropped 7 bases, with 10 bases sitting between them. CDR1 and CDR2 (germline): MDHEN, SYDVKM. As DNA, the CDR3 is TGTGCCAGCAGTTTAAAGGGGCGAAATACGCAGTATTTT. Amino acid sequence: CASSLKGRNTQYF. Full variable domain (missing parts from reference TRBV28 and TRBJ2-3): DVKVTQSSRYLVKRTGEKVFLECVQDMDHENMFWYRQDPGLGLRLIYFSYDVKMKEKGDIPEGYSVSREKKERFSLILESASTNQTSMYLCASSLKGRNTQYFGPGTRLTVL.

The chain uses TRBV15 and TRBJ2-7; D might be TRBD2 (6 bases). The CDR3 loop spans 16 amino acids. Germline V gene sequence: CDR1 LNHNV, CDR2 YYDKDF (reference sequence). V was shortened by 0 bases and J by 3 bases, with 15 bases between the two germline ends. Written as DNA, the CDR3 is TGTGCCACCAGCAGAGATCTTCTCGGAGGGAACTACGAGCAGTACTTC. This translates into CATSRDLLGGNYEQYF.

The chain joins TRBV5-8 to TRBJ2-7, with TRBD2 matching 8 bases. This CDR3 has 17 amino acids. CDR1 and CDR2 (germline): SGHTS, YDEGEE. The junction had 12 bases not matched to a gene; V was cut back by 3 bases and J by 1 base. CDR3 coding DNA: TGTGCCAGCAGCTCAACTTTCGACAGCGGGGGATCCTACGAGCAGTACTTC. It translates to CASSSTFDSGGSYEQYF.

As DNA, the CDR3 is TGTGCCAGCAGTGAAAACGGCGGGGTTAGCACAGATACGCAGTATTTT. Amino acid sequence: CASSENGGVSTDTQYF. The chain is built from TRBV2 and TRBJ2-3; D is perhaps TRBD2 (6 bases). Germline loops: CDR1 SNHLY, CDR2 FYNNEI. V was pared by 2 bases and J by 0 bases, with 12 bases between. This CDR3 has 16 residues.

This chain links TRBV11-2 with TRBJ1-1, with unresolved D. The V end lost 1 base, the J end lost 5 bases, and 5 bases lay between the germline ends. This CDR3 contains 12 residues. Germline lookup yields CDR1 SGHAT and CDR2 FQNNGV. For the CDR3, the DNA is TGTGCCAGCAGCTTAGGAAGGACTGAAGCTTTCTTT. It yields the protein CASSLGRTEAFF. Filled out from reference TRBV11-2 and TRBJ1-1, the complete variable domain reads EAGVAQSPRYKIIEKRQSVAFWCNPISGHATLYWYQQILGQGPKLLIQFQNNGVVDDSQLPKDRFSAERLKGVDSTLKIQPAKLEDSAVYLCASSLGRTEAFFGQGTRLTVV.

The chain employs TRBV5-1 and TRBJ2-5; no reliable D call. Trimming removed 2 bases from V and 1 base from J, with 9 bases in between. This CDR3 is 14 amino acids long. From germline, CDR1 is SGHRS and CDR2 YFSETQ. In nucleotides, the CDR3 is TGCGCCAGCAGCTTACAGCGATCCCAAGAGACCCAGTACTTC. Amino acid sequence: CASSLQRSQETQYF.

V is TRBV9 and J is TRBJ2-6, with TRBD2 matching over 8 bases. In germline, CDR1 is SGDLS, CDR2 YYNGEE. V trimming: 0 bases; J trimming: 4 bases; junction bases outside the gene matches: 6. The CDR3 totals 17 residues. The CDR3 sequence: CASSVAPGGPGANVLTF. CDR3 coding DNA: TGTGCCAGCAGCGTAGCCCCGGGGGGGCCAGGGGCCAACGTCCTGACTTTC.

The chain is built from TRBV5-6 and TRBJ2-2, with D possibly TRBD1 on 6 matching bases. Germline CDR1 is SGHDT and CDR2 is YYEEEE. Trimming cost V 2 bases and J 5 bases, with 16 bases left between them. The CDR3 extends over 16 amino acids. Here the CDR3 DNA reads TGTGCCAGCAGCTTTGGAATGGGGGCGGATACCGGGGAGCTGTTTTTT. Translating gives CASSFGMGADTGELFF.

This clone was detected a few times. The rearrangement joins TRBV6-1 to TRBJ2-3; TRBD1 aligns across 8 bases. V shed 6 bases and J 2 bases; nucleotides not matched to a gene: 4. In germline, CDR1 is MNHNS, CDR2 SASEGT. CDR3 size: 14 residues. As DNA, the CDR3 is TGTGCCAGCAGCCGGGACAGGAACACAGATACGCAGTATTTT. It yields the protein CASSRDRNTDTQYF.

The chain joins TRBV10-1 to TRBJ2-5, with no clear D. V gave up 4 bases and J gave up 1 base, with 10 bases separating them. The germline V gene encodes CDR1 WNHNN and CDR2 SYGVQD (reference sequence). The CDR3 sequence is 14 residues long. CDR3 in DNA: TGCGCCAGCAGTGGCGGTGGTACCCAAGAGACCCAGTACTTC. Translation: CASSGGGTQETQYF.

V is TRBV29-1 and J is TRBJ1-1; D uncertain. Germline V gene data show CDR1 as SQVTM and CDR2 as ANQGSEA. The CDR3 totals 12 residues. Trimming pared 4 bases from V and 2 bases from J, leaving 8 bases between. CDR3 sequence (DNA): TGCAGCGTTGGGGATTCCAACACTGAAGCTTTCTTT. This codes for CSVGDSNTEAFF.

CDR3 sequence reads: CASSLRLAAEQFF. Written as DNA, the CDR3 is TGTGCCAGCAGCCTACGTTTGGCCGCGGAGCAGTTCTTC. The chain is built from TRBV7-6 and TRBJ2-1; D gene unclear. The CDR3 is 13 amino acids. The V gene's germline CDR1 is SGHVS and CDR2 FNYEAQ. Trimming pared 5 bases from V and 10 bases from J, leaving 15 bases between. Based on the CDR3 plus reference TRBV7-6 and TRBJ2-1, the full variable domain is GAGVSQSPRYKVTKRGQDVALRCDPISGHVSLYWYRQALGQGPEFLTYFNYEAQQDKSGLPNDRFSAERPEGSISTLTIQRTEQRDSAMYRCASSLRLAAEQFFGPGTRLTVL.

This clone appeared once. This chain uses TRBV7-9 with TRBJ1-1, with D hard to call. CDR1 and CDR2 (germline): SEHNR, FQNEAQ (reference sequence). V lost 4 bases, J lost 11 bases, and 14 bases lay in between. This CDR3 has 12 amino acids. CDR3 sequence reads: CASSSADVQAFF. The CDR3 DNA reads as TGTGCCAGCAGCTCTGCGGACGTTCAGGCTTTCTTT. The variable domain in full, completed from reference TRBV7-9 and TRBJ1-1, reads DTGVSQNPRHKITKRGQNVTFRCDPISEHNRLYWYRQTLGQGPEFLTYFQNEAQLEKSRLLSDRFSAERPKGSFSTLEIQRTEQGDSAMYLCASSSADVQAFFGQGTRLTVV.

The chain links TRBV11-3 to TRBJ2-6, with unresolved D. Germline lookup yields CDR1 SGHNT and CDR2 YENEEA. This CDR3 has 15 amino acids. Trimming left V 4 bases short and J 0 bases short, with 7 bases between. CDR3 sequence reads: CASSSKGSGANVLTF. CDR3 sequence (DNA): TGTGCCAGCAGCTCCAAGGGCTCTGGGGCCAACGTCCTGACTTTC.

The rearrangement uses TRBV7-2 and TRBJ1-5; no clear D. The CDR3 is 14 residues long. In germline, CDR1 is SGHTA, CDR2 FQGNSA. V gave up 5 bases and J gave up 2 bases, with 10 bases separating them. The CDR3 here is CASSKYNGNQPQHF. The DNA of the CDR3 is TGTGCCAGCAGCAAATACAACGGCAATCAGCCCCAGCATTTT.